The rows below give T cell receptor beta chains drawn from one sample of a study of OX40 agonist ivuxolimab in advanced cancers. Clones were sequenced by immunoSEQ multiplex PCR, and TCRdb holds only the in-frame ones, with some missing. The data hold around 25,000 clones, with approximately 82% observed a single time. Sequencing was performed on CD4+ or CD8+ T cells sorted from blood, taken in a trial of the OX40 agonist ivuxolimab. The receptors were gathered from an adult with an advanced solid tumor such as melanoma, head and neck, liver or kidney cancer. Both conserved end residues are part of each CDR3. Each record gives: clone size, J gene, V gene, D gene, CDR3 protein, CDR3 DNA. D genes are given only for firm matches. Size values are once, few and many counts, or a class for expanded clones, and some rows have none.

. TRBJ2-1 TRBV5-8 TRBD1 CASSLGGTGYNEQFF TGTGCCAGCAGCTTGGGCGGGACAGGCTACAATGAGCAGTTCTTC
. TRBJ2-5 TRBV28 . CASSPPSTGLRETQYF TGTGCCAGCAGTCCCCCCTCTACGGGCCTCCGGGAGACCCAGTACTTC
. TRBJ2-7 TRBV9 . CASSVGSGSSYEQYF TGTGCCAGCAGCGTAGGGAGCGGGTCTTCCTACGAGCAGTACTTC
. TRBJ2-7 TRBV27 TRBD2 CASTELAGVSYEQYF TGTGCCAGCACGGAACTAGCGGGGGTCTCCTACGAGCAGTACTTC
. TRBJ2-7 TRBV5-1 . CASSLGADVYEQYF TGCGCCAGCAGCCTGGGGGCAGACGTCTACGAGCAGTACTTC
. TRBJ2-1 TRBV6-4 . CASSDSGNNEQFF TGTGCCAGCAGTGATAGCGGAAACAATGAGCAGTTCTTC
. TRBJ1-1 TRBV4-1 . CASSQGGGMNTEAFF TGCGCCAGCAGCCAAGGAGGGGGGATGAACACTGAAGCTTTCTTT
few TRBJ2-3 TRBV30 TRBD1 CAWSLGQGGDTQYF TGTGCCTGGAGTCTAGGACAGGGGGGAGATACGCAGTATTTT
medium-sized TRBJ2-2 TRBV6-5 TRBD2 CATRLAEHTGELFF TGTGCCACCAGACTAGCGGAGCATACCGGGGAGCTGTTTTTT
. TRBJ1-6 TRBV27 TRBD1 CASSLGQGEDSPLHF TGTGCCAGCAGTTTGGGCCAGGGGGAGGATTCACCCCTCCACTTT
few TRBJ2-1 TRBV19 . CASSTRSYNEQFF TGTGCCAGTAGTACTAGGTCCTACAATGAGCAGTTCTTC
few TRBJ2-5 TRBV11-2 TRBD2 CASSLDRLAGWYQETQYF TGTGCCAGCAGCTTAGACCGACTAGCGGGCTGGTACCAAGAGACCCAGTACTTC
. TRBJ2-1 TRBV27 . CASSLGGNEQFF TGTGCCAGCAGTTTAGGTGGGAATGAGCAGTTCTTC
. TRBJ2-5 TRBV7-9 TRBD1 CASSSSGTGEETQYF TGTGCCAGCAGCTCTTCCGGGACAGGGGAAGAGACCCAGTACTTC
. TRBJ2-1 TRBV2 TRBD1 CAQTKYQGAIKNEQFF TGTGCCCAGACAAAATACCAGGGGGCGATAAAGAATGAGCAGTTCTTC
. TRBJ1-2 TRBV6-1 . CASNTDLQPYYGYTF TGTGCCAGCAACACAGACTTACAACCGTACTATGGCTACACCTTC
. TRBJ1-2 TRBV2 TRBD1 CASIGQGSHYGYTF TGTGCCAGCATTGGACAGGGGAGTCACTATGGCTACACCTTC
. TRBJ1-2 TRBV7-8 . CASSLGWRGWRTF TGTGCCAGCAGCTTAGGGTGGCGGGGTTGGAGGACCTTC
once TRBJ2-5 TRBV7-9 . CASSWDFETQYF TGTGCCAGCAGCTGGGACTTCGAGACCCAGTACTTC
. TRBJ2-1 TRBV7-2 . CASSLAPYPHEQFF TGTGCCAGCAGCTTAGCCCCCTACCCACATGAGCAGTTCTTC
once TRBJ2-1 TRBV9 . CASSVEWEPLNEQFF TGTGCCAGCAGCGTAGAGTGGGAACCGCTCAATGAGCAGTTCTTC
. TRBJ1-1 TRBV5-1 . CASSQTGPNTEAFF TGCGCCAGCAGCCAAACAGGGCCAAACACTGAAGCTTTCTTT
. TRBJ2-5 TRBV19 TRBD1 CASSMGQWKETQYF TGTGCCAGTTCTATGGGACAGTGGAAAGAGACCCAGTACTTC
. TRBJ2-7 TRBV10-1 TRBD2 CASSESRLAGGPYEQYF TGCGCCAGCAGTGAGTCCAGGTTAGCGGGAGGCCCCTACGAGCAGTACTTC
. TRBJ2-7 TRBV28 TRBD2 CASRPLAGNHYEQYF TGTGCCAGCAGACCACTAGCGGGAAACCACTACGAGCAGTACTTC
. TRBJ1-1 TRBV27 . CASSWFLGTEAFF TGTGCCAGCAGTTGGTTCTTAGGCACTGAAGCTTTCTTT
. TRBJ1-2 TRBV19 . CASSIESHYGYTF TGTGCCAGTAGTATAGAGAGCCACTATGGCTACACCTTC
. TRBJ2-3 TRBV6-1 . CASSERWADLAFTDTQYF TGTGCCAGCAGTGAAAGGTGGGCGGACCTTGCCTTCACAGATACGCAGTATTTT
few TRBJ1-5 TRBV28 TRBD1 CASREGQYIYSNQPQHF TGTGCCAGCAGAGAGGGACAGTACATTTATAGCAATCAGCCCCAGCATTTT
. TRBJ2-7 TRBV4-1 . CASRGSGGIDYEQYF TGCGCCAGCAGGGGCAGCGGCGGGATAGACTACGAGCAGTACTTC